Described below is a single TCR beta chain sequence and its context. TCRdb reprocessed the reads via MiXCR and lists one record per CDR3 protein. The sample lists about 240,000 distinct CDR3 sequences, roughly 6.5% occurring once. The record originates from a study of T cell repertoires in cytomegalovirus infection. The V end was cut by 2 bases, the J end by 4 bases, with 9 bases between. This CDR3 is 14 amino acids long. This clonotype originated in a human donor in good health (CMV status not recorded). Some clones in this sample may be carry-over from other donors' samples. Sequencing was performed on PBMCs. This chain links TRBV12-3 or TRBV12-4 with TRBJ2-1; possibly TRBD1 for D (6 bases). CDR3 loop: CASSLSRGYNEQFF. CDR3 nucleotide sequence: TGTGCCAGCAGTTTATCAAGGGGGTACAATGAGCAGTTCTTC.